One and the same sample provided the 28 T cell receptor beta chains below, sequenced in a study of spatial heterogeneity in lung cancer. Regarding time point: sample taken at primary tumor resection. Unsorted samples of tumor, nontumor lung or frozen PBMC had their whole RNA sequenced. Using its own MiXCR run on the 5' RACE reads, TCRdb lists one record per CDR3 protein. The data show approximately 11,000 distinct CDR3 sequences, over 3% seen once. The sequenced sample was PBMCs, obtained at surgery. All receptors derive from a female donor with early-stage non-small cell lung cancer.

This clonotype has ten or more counts. For a library built for alpha chains, this beta chain is a stray read; little rests on its size. The V gene is TRBV7-6, the J gene TRBJ1-6; 7 bases line up with TRBD1. CDR1 is SGHVS, CDR2 FNYEAQ, per germline. J lost 7 bases, V lost 6 bases, and 3 bases had no gene match. This CDR3 is 13 amino acids long. The CDR3 coding sequence is TGTGCCAGCAGTTCGACAGGGAATTCACCCCTCCACTTT. Protein: CASSSTGNSPLHF.

In this sample, this clonotype turned up many times. The library was designed around alpha chains, so this beta chain is a stray read whose abundance carries little weight. The chain couples TRBV7-2 to TRBJ2-3; D remains ambiguous. The CDR3 totals 13 residues. The V gene lost 2 bases and the J gene lost 3 bases, with 6 bases spanning the gap. Germline CDR1 and CDR2: SGHTA and FQGNSA. The CDR3 protein is CASSLRITDTQYF. Written as DNA, the CDR3 is TGTGCCAGCAGCTTACGGATTACAGATACGCAGTATTTT.

This clonotype was detected many times. Found in a library prepared for alpha chains, this beta chain is an off-target read, and its abundance has little meaning. The V gene is TRBV9, the J gene TRBJ2-7, with D perhaps matching TRBD1 (5 bases). The CDR3 is 13 amino acids. V was cut by 2 bases and J by 3 bases, with 9 bases left in between. The V gene's germline CDR1 is SGDLS and CDR2 YYNGEE. The CDR3 sequence: CASSVTGDYEQYF. The DNA for the CDR3 is TGTGCCAGCAGCGTCACAGGAGACTACGAGCAGTACTTC.

The sample holds many counts of this clonotype. A library prepared for alpha chains yielded this beta chain as an off-target read; its size is of little meaning. The chain is built from TRBV6-1 and TRBJ1-3; D is ambiguous. From germline, CDR1 is MNHNS and CDR2 SASEGT. The CDR3 totals 15 residues. Trimming took off 0 bases at V and 6 bases at J, with 12 bases between the two ends. The CDR3 nucleotides read TGTGCCAGCAGTGAAGCGCTTCCGGCCCAAAACACCATATATTTT. It codes for CASSEALPAQNTIYF.

In its sample, this clonotype was seen many times. This beta chain represents an off-target read in a library built for alpha chains; its size is of limited meaning. The genes are TRBV7-2 and TRBJ1-5; D gene unclear. Germline V lookup: CDR1 SGHTA, CDR2 FQGNSA. Trimming removed 2 bases at V and 2 bases at J, with 4 bases between. CDR3 length: 13 amino acids. CDR3 bases: TGTGCCAGCAGCTTACAGGGCAATCAGCCCCAGCATTTT. Amino acids: CASSLQGNQPQHF.

This clonotype has just a few counts. Within a library made for alpha chains, this beta chain is off target, and its count is uninformative. The chain carries TRBV5-1 and TRBJ2-5, with a tentative D call TRBD1 (7 bases). This CDR3 spans 15 amino acids. Germline V lookup: CDR1 SGHRS, CDR2 YFSETQ. V was cut by 0 bases and J by 2 bases, with 11 bases left in between. DNA of the CDR3: TGCGCCAGCAGCTTGGCCAGGGGGGAGCAAGAGACCCAGTACTTC. It encodes CASSLARGEQETQYF.

For this clonotype: The library was designed around alpha chains, so this beta chain is a stray read whose abundance carries little weight. This chain connects TRBV7-3 to TRBJ2-1, with a tentative D call TRBD2 (6 bases). The CDR3 is 15 amino acids. The V and J ends lost 2 bases and 4 bases respectively, with 12 bases between them. Germline CDR1 SGHTA, CDR2 FQGTGA. The CDR3 sequence is CASSLSPSAYNEQFF. The CDR3 bases are TGTGCCAGCAGCTTATCACCTAGCGCATACAATGAGCAGTTCTTC.

Regarding this clonotype: This beta chain is an unintended read in a library built for alpha chains; its size means little. The CDR3: CASSQHRDRRDFSGANVLTF. Written as DNA, the CDR3 is TGTGCCAGCAGCCAACACAGGGACAGGCGTGATTTCTCTGGGGCCAACGTCCTGACTTTC. The chain employs TRBV14 and TRBJ2-6; TRBD1 matches at 8 bases. J gave up 0 bases and V 2 bases, and 12 bases lay outside the gene matches. CDR3 length: 20 amino acids. Germline CDR1 is SGHDN and CDR2 is FVKESK.

This clonotype appeared many times. With the library built for alpha chains, this beta chain is off target and its frequency is not meaningful. The chain uses TRBV11-2 and TRBJ2-5; 10 bases match TRBD1. This CDR3 comprises 18 residues. Looked up from germline, CDR1 is SGHAT and CDR2 is FQNNGV. Trimming removed 1 base from V and 1 base from J; junction bases left unmatched: 9. CDR3 bases: TGTGCCAGCAGCTTAGGCTCCGGGACAGGGGCCTTCCAAGAGACCCAGTACTTC. It codes for CASSLGSGTGAFQETQYF.

As for this clonotype: This beta chain is a stray read from a library made for alpha chains; its abundance is not meaningful. The chain combines TRBV12-3 or TRBV12-4 with TRBJ2-5, with D maybe TRBD1 (5 bases). The germline V and J ends were trimmed by 2 bases and 2 bases, with 15 bases remaining between them. This CDR3 is built from 16 residues. DNA of the CDR3: TGTGCCAGCAGTTTACAGGGCCGCCGAGGTCAAGAGACCCAGTACTTC. This translates into CASSLQGRRGQETQYF.

By share, this clonotype ranks as medium-sized (0.01 to 0.1%). This beta chain is an off-target read within a library intended for alpha chains, so its frequency means little. The chain has TRBV7-2 and TRBJ2-5; D is undetermined. Germline CDR1 is SGHTA and CDR2 is FQGNSA. The length of the CDR3 is 14 residues. V shed 4 bases and J shed 5 bases, with 14 bases lying between them. CDR3 loop: CASSSRHAGETQYF. The CDR3 DNA is TGTGCCAGCAGCTCGCGACATGCCGGGGAGACCCAGTACTTC.

This clonotype was detected ten times or more. The library was prepared for alpha chains; this beta chain is a stray read, so its frequency means little. The chain couples TRBV19 to TRBJ2-1, with 10 nucleotides matching TRBD2. Germline values: CDR1 LNHDA, CDR2 SQIVND (reference sequence). The CDR3 covers 17 residues. The V and J ends lost 2 bases and 9 bases, in that order; junction bases with no gene match: 13. In DNA, the CDR3 is TGTGCCAGTAGTATAACGGCTAGCGGGGGTGGTCGTGTTGAGCAGTTCTTC. Translated: CASSITASGGGRVEQFF.

This clonotype was seen ten or more times. This beta chain is an off-target read within a library intended for alpha chains, so its frequency means little. This chain uses TRBV5-4 with TRBJ2-3, with 12 bases identical to TRBD2. Per germline, CDR1 SGHNT and CDR2 YYREEE (reference sequence). This CDR3 contains 17 residues. Unmatched junction bases numbered 10, after V lost 2 bases and J lost 6 bases. Here the CDR3 reads CASSFPASGGAVDTQYF. DNA of the CDR3: TGTGCCAGCAGCTTTCCGGCTAGCGGGGGGGCCGTGGATACGCAGTATTTT.

There are many counts of this clonotype. This beta chain is a stray sequence in a library constructed for alpha chains; its clone size is not meaningful. The chain is built from TRBV10-3 and TRBJ1-3; 8 positions match TRBD1. From germline, CDR1 is ENHRY and CDR2 SYGVKD. The CDR3 spans 17 residues. V lost 11 bases and J lost 4; bases outside the gene matches: 19. This CDR3 is CAASGTGASSLGNTIYF. The CDR3 DNA follows: TGTGCCGCCTCCGGGACAGGAGCTTCCTCTCTGGGAAACACCATATATTTT.

This clonotype has ten or more counts. A library made for alpha chains picked up this beta chain off target, so its size means little. Written as DNA, the CDR3 is TGTGCCAGCAGCTTAGCGCAGGGTTTGAACACTGAAGCTTTCTTT. Protein: CASSLAQGLNTEAFF. V gene TRBV7-8 combines with J gene TRBJ1-1, with D perhaps matching TRBD1 (5 bases). The CDR3 loop spans 15 amino acids. V lost 0 bases to trimming and J lost 0 bases, with 8 bases between them. Looked up from germline, CDR1 is SGHVS and CDR2 is FQNEAQ.

This clonotype was seen many times. This beta chain is an unintended read in a library built for alpha chains; its size means little. The V and J genes are TRBV30 and TRBJ2-2, with unresolved D. V lost 1 base and J lost 0, with 15 bases in between. CDR3 length equals 17 residues. Germline V gene lookup returns CDR1 GTSNPN and CDR2 SVGIG (reference sequence). The CDR3 region has the DNA TGTGCCTGGAGTGGGAGCAGGACGTTCGCGAACACCGGGGAGCTGTTTTTT. Amino acids: CAWSGSRTFANTGELFF. Using reference TRBV30 and TRBJ2-2 for the parts outside the CDR3, the full variable domain is SQTIHQWPATLVQPVGSPLSLECTVEGTSNPNLYWYRQAAGRGLQLLFYSVGIGQISSEVPQNLSASRPQDRQFILSSKKLLLSDSGFYLCAWSGSRTFANTGELFFGEGSRLTVL.

This clonotype was seen repeatedly, ten times or more. This beta chain is an off-target read within a library intended for alpha chains, so its frequency means little. The chain couples TRBV4-3 to TRBJ1-1; no definite D call. The germline V gene encodes CDR1 LGHNA and CDR2 YSLEER. Trimming removed 4 bases from V and 3 bases from J, with 9 bases in between. The CDR3 totals 13 residues. The chain's CDR3 is CASSRTEDTEAFF. CDR3 in DNA: TGCGCCAGCAGCCGCACAGAGGACACTGAAGCTTTCTTT.

This clonotype was seen ten or more times. This beta chain is a stray sequence in a library constructed for alpha chains; its clone size is not meaningful. V gene TRBV28 combines with J gene TRBJ2-7; D gene ambiguous. CDR3 size: 16 residues. CDR1 and CDR2 (germline): MDHEN, SYDVKM. Trimming took 3 bases from V and 3 from J, leaving 18 bases between them. Here the CDR3 DNA reads TGTGCCAGCAGTTTTTCCCCTCCCCTCCAGCTCTACGAGCAGTACTTC. This encodes CASSFSPPLQLYEQYF. The entire variable domain, with the rest obtained from reference TRBV28 and TRBJ2-7, is as follows: DVKVTQSSRYLVKRTGEKVFLECVQDMDHENMFWYRQDPGLGLRLIYFSYDVKMKEKGDIPEGYSVSREKKERFSLILESASTNQTSMYLCASSFSPPLQLYEQYFGPGTRLTVT.

This clonotype was found many times. A library made for alpha chains picked up this beta chain off target, so its size means little. The chain is built from TRBV6-6 and TRBJ1-2; D not resolved. Germline V gene lookup returns CDR1 MNHNY and CDR2 SVGAGI (reference sequence). V lost 6 bases and J lost 8, with 25 bases in between. The CDR3 covers 16 residues. CDR3 loop: CASSPVDGGVIDGYTF. The CDR3 nucleotides read TGTGCCAGCAGCCCGGTGGACGGCGGGGTAATAGACGGCTACACCTTC.

This clonotype was recorded at least ten times. The library was prepared for alpha chains; this beta chain is a stray read, so its frequency means little. The rearrangement links TRBV12-3 or TRBV12-4 to TRBJ2-1; D unclear. CDR3 length: 13 residues. Trimming took 5 bases from V and 9 from J, leaving 14 bases between them. The CDR3 protein is CASSVQGSGEQFF. CDR3 bases: TGTGCCAGCAGTGTACAAGGCTCGGGTGAGCAGTTCTTC.

This clonotype was picked up many times. The library was built for alpha chains, so this beta chain is an off-target read and its size means little. The V call is TRBV7-2, the J call TRBJ2-2, with D possibly being TRBD2 (5 bases). The CDR3 spans 13 residues. The V gene lost 5 bases and the J gene lost 8 bases, with 12 bases spanning the gap. CDR1 and CDR2 from the germline V gene are SGHTA and FQGNSA. CDR3 amino acids: CASSPRTGGELFF. The CDR3 DNA sequence: TGTGCCAGCAGCCCCAGAACGGGGGGGGAGCTGTTTTTT.

Of note for this clonotype: The size of this beta chain means little, since it is a stray read in a library made for alpha chains. This chain links TRBV19 with TRBJ2-4; no definite D call. Germline CDR1 reads LNHDA; CDR2 reads SQIVND (reference sequence). The V end was cut by 0 bases, the J end by 7 bases, with 7 bases between. The CDR3 covers 13 residues. CDR3 DNA: TGTGCCAGTAGTATAGATATAGGTAACATTCAGTACTTC. This sequence encodes CASSIDIGNIQYF.

In its sample, this clonotype was seen many times. Within a library made for alpha chains, this beta chain is off target, and its count is uninformative. The genes are TRBV28 and TRBJ2-7; D tentatively fits TRBD1 or TRBD2 (6 bases each). Looked up from germline, CDR1 is MDHEN and CDR2 is SYDVKM. V was clipped by 9 bases and J by 3 bases, with 21 bases between them. This CDR3 comprises 15 residues. The CDR3 DNA sequence: TGTGCCAGTACTTCCGGAGGGACACCAAACTACGAGCAGTACTTC. As protein: CASTSGGTPNYEQYF.

This clonotype was counted many times. The library was built for alpha chains, so this beta chain is an off-target read and its size means little. V is TRBV7-9 and J is TRBJ2-5; 8 positions match TRBD2. The ends lost 3 bases at V and 4 bases at J; junction bases unmatched: 7. The CDR3 has 15 residues. Germline V gene sequence: CDR1 SEHNR, CDR2 FQNEAQ (reference sequence). The CDR3: CASSFFREGRETQYF. For the CDR3, the DNA is TGTGCCAGCAGCTTTTTCCGGGAGGGAAGAGAGACCCAGTACTTC. Drawing the rest from reference TRBV7-9 and TRBJ2-5, the complete variable domain is DTGVSQNPRHKITKRGQNVTFRCDPISEHNRLYWYRQTLGQGPEFLTYFQNEAQLEKSRLLSDRFSAERPKGSFSTLEIQRTEQGDSAMYLCASSFFREGRETQYFGPGTRLLVL.

This clonotype was seen at least ten times. Because this beta chain is a stray read in a library intended to capture alpha chains, its abundance should not be given much weight. V usage is TRBV9 and J usage is TRBJ2-2, with TRBD2 matching 8 bases. CDR3 size: 18 residues. Trimming took 10 bases from V and 2 from J; bases not matched to a gene: 19. Germline CDR1 reads SGDLS; CDR2 reads YYNGEE. The chain's CDR3 is CADLGAGEILLNTGELFF. The CDR3 region has the DNA TGTGCCGACCTTGGAGCGGGAGAAATCCTTCTTAACACCGGGGAGCTGTTTTTT.

About this clonotype: Because the library targeted alpha chains, this beta chain is an off-target read whose size means little. V is TRBV19 and J is TRBJ2-1; D not certain. V lost 8 bases and J 0 bases, leaving 23 bases between the germline ends. The CDR3 is 18 amino acids. Germline CDR1 is LNHDA and CDR2 is SQIVND (reference sequence). The CDR3 DNA reads TGTGCCAGTGTTGGAAGTGCTGGAACACCGAGCTCCTACAATGAGCAGTTCTTC. Its protein is CASVGSAGTPSSYNEQFF.

In its sample, this clonotype was seen many times. This beta chain is a stray read from a library made for alpha chains; its abundance is not meaningful. The chain links TRBV20-1 to TRBJ2-3, with D tentatively TRBD1 or TRBD2 (5 bases each). The CDR3 is 16 residues long. Trimming stripped 3 bases from V and 3 bases from J, with 19 bases between. Germline CDR1 and CDR2: DFQATT and SNEGSKA (reference sequence). The CDR3 loop reads CSAREGWGPGTDTQYF. The CDR3 DNA follows: TGCAGTGCTAGGGAAGGGTGGGGACCAGGTACAGATACGCAGTATTTT.

This clonotype was found many times. The size of this beta chain means little, since it is a stray read in a library made for alpha chains. The chain has TRBV30 and TRBJ2-5; weak D call: TRBD2 (6 bases). The CDR3 loop spans 13 amino acids. CDR1 is GTSNPN, CDR2 SVGIG, per germline (reference sequence). The V end lost 4 bases, the J end lost 2 bases, and 11 bases lay between the germline ends. The CDR3, as DNA: TGTGCCTGGAACCGGGACTTACAAGAGACCCAGTACTTC. It encodes CAWNRDLQETQYF. Complete variable domain (other parts from reference TRBV30 and TRBJ2-5): SQTIHQWPATLVQPVGSPLSLECTVEGTSNPNLYWYRQAAGRGLQLLFYSVGIGQISSEVPQNLSASRPQDRQFILSSKKLLLSDSGFYLCAWNRDLQETQYFGPGTRLLVL.